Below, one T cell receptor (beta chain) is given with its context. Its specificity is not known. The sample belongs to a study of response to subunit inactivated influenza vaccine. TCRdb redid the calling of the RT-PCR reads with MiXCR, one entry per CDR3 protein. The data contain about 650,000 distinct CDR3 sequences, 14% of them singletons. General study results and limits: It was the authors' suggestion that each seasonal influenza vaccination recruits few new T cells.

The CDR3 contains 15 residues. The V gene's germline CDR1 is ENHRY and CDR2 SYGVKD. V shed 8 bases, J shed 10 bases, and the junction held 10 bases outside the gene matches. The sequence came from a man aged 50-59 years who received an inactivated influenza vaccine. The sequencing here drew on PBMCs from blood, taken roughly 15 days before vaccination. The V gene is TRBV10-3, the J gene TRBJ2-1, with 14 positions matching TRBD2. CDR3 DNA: TGTGCCATCGCAGGGGGGACTAGCGGGAGACGCGAGCAGTTCTTC. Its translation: CAIAGGTSGRREQFF.